The present T cell receptor beta chain was sequenced within a study of control samples from healthy donors and cancer patients. Here immunoSEQ multiplex PCR was the method, and the copy in TCRdb shows in-frame clones only, minus some. This sample carries around 110,000 clones, around 90% of them seen once, and the ten largest clones take 2% to 2.5%. This CDR3 contains 14 residues. The V end was cut by 1 base, the J end by 6 bases, with 12 bases between. CDR1 and CDR2 from the germline V gene are MNHNS and SASEGT. Sequenced input: blood. This chain uses TRBV6-1 with TRBJ1-2; maybe TRBD1 (6 bases). The clonotype was recovered from a woman between 65 and 79 years old in good health. This CDR3 reads CASSEGPGADGYTF. The DNA for the CDR3 is TGTGCCAGCAGTGAAGGGCCGGGGGCGGATGGCTACACCTTC.